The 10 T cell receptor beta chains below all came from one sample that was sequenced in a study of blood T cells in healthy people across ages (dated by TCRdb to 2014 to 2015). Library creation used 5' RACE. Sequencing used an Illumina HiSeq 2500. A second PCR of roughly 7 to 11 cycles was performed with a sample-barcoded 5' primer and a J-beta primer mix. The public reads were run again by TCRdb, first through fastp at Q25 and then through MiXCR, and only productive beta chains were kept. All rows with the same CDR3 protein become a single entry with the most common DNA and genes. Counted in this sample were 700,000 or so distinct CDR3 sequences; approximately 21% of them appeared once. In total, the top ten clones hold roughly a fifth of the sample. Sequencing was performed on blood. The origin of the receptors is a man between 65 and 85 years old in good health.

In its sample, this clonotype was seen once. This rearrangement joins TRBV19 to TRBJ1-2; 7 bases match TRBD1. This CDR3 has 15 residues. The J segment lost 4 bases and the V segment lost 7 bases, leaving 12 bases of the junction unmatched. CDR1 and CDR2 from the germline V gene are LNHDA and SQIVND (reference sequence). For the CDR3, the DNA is TGTGCCAGTACCCAGGGGACAGTCCCGACCTATGGCTACACCTTC. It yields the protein CASTQGTVPTYGYTF. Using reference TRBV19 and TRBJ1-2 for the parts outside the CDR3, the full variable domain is DGGITQSPKYLFRKEGQNVTLSCEQNLNHDAMYWYRQDPGQGLRLIYYSQIVNDFQKGDIAEGYSVSREKKESFPLTVTSAQKNPTAFYLCASTQGTVPTYGYTFGSGTRLTVV.

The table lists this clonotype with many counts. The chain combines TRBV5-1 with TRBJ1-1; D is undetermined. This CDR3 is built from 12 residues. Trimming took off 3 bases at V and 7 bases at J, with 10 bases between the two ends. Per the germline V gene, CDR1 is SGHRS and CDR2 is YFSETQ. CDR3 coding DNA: TGCGCCAGCAGCTACGGCGGCGGTGAAGCTTTCTTT. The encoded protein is CASSYGGGEAFF.

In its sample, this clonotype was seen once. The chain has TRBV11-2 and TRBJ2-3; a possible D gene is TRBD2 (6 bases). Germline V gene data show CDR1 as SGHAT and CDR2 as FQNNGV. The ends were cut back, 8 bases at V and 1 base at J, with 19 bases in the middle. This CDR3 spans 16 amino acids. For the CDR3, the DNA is TGTGCCAGCGGCCCTGGACTATCTTCTGGCACAGATACGCAGTATTTT. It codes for CASGPGLSSGTDTQYF.

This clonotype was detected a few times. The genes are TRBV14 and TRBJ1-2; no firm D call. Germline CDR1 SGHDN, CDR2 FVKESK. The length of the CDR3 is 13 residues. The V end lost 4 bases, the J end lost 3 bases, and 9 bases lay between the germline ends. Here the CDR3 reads CASSPEQHYGYTF. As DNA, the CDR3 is TGTGCCAGCAGCCCGGAACAACACTATGGCTACACCTTC.

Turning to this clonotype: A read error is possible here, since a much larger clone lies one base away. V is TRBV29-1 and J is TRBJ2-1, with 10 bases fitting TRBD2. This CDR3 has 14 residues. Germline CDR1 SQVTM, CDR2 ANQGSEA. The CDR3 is CSEGTSDSYNEEFF. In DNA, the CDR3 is TGCAGCGAAGGGACTAGCGACTCCTACAATGAGGAGTTCTTC.

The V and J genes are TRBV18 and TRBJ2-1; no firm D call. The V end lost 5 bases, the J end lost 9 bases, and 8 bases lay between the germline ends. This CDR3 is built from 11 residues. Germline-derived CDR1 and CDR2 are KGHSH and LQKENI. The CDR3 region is CASSVAGEQFF. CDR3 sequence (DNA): TGTGCCAGCTCAGTAGCCGGTGAGCAGTTCTTC. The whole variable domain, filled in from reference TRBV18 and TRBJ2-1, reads NAGVMQNPRHLVRRRGQEARLRCSPMKGHSHVYWYRQLPEEGLKFMVYLQKENIIDESGMPKERFSAEFPKEGPSILRIQQVVRGDSAAYFCASSVAGEQFFGPGTRLTVL.

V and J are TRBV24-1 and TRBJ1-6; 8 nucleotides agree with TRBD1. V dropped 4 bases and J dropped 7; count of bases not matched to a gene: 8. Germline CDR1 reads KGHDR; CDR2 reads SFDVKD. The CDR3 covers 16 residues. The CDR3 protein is CATSDPGQGDNSPLHF. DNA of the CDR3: TGTGCCACCAGTGACCCAGGACAGGGAGACAATTCACCCCTCCACTTT.

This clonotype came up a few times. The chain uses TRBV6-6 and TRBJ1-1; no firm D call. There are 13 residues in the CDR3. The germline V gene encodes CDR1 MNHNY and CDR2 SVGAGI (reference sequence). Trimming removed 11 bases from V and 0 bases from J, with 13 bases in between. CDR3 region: CACLELLNTEAFF. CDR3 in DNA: TGTGCCTGTCTAGAGCTCTTGAACACTGAAGCTTTCTTT.

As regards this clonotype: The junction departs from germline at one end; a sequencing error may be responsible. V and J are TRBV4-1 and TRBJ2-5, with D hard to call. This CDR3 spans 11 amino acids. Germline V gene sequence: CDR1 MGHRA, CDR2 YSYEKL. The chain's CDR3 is CASRQEETQYF. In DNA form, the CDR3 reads TGCGCCAGCAGGCAAGAAGAGACCCAGTACTTC.

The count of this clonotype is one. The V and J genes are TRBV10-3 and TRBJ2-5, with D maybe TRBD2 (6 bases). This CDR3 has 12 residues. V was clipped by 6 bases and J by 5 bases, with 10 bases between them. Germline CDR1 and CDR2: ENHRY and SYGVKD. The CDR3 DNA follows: TGTGCCATCAGCAGGGAGGCCGAGACCCAGTACTTC. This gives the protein CAISREAETQYF.